These 22 T cell receptor beta chains originate from one sample sequenced in a study of OX40 agonist ivuxolimab in advanced cancers. Clones were read by immunoSEQ multiplex PCR, and TCRdb kept only the in-frame ones, dropping some. The sample holds approximately 73,000 clones, roughly nine tenths seen once. The sample here was CD4+ or CD8+ T cells sorted from blood, taken in a trial of the OX40 agonist ivuxolimab. The receptors come from an adult with an advanced solid tumor such as melanoma, head and neck, liver or kidney cancer.

The rearrangement links TRBV5-4 to TRBJ2-5; either TRBD1 or TRBD2 may fit D (6 bases each). Germline V gives CDR1 SGHNT, CDR2 YYREEE (reference sequence). There are 15 residues in the CDR3. The V and J ends lost 4 bases and 3 bases respectively, with 16 bases between them. CDR3 sequence: CASSPRLGGKETQYF. DNA of the CDR3: TGTGCCAGCAGCCCCCGACTAGGGGGAAAAGAGACCCAGTACTTC.

The gene calls are TRBV25-1 and TRBJ1-5; TRBD1 might be the D (5 bases). CDR1 and CDR2 from the germline V gene are MGHDK and SYGVNS. The CDR3 runs 14 residues. The ends were cut back, 3 bases at V and 5 bases at J, with 11 bases in the middle. DNA of the CDR3: TGTGCCAGCAGTGAGGCGGGGGGGTATCAGCCCCAGCATTTT. This sequence encodes CASSEAGGYQPQHF.

CDR3 coding DNA: TGTGCCAGCAGTCAGCAGACCACGGCCAAAAACATTCAGTACTTC. Encoded protein: CASSQQTTAKNIQYF. The chain uses TRBV28 and TRBJ2-4; D ambiguous. The ends were cut back, 5 bases at V and 1 base at J, with 12 bases in the middle. This CDR3 is built from 15 residues. Germline loops: CDR1 MDHEN, CDR2 SYDVKM.

The chain has TRBV7-3 and TRBJ2-1; a weak D match, TRBD2 (6 bases). The germline V and J ends were trimmed by 4 bases and 10 bases, with 17 bases remaining between them. The germline gives CDR1 SGHTA, CDR2 FQGTGA. This CDR3 has 14 residues. Written as DNA, the CDR3 is TGTGCCAGCAGCTCGTCCCGGGACTCGGCAGAGCAGTTCTTC. Residues: CASSSSRDSAEQFF.

V gene TRBV6-5 combines with J gene TRBJ2-2; perhaps TRBD2 as D (6 bases). Germline lookup yields CDR1 MNHEY and CDR2 SVGAGI. Trimming left V 3 bases short and J 5 bases short, with 10 bases between. This CDR3 contains 14 residues. In DNA, the CDR3 is TGTGCCAGCAGTTATGGGCGGGGAACCGGGGAGCTGTTTTTT. Translating gives CASSYGRGTGELFF.

The chain links TRBV7-3 to TRBJ1-1; D call uncertain. The ends were cut back, 0 bases at V and 1 base at J, with 9 bases in the middle. This CDR3 has 15 amino acids. The germline CDR1 and CDR2 sequences are SGHTA and FQGTGA. CDR3: CASSLTGTGNTEAFF. The DNA for the CDR3 is TGTGCCAGCAGCTTAACTGGCACCGGGAACACTGAAGCTTTCTTT.

The rearrangement uses TRBV6-4 and TRBJ2-1; 9 nucleotides agree with TRBD2. CDR1 and CDR2 (germline): MRHNA, SNTAGT. This CDR3 has 14 residues. Trimming at V came to 6 bases and at J to 9 bases, leaving 9 bases not matched to a gene. The CDR3 nucleotides read TGTGCCAGCAGCGTGACTAGCGGTTTGGGTGAGCAGTTCTTC. It translates to CASSVTSGLGEQFF.

DNA for the CDR3: TGTGCCAGTAGTCCTCGGACAGGAGTGAACTATGGCTACACCTTC. Its translation: CASSPRTGVNYGYTF. V gene TRBV19 combines with J gene TRBJ1-2; 7 positions match TRBD1. The germline CDR1 and CDR2 sequences are LNHDA and SQIVND (reference sequence). J gave up 2 bases and V 5 bases, and 8 bases lay outside the gene matches. This CDR3 region has 15 residues.

The chain carries TRBV5-1 and TRBJ1-2, with D maybe TRBD1 (5 bases). This CDR3 contains 15 residues. The V gene lost 0 bases and the J gene lost 1 base, with 10 bases spanning the gap. The germline V gene has CDR1 SGHRS and CDR2 YFSETQ. Here the CDR3 reads CASSLVGTGNYGYTF. CDR3 bases: TGCGCCAGCAGCTTGGTCGGGACGGGTAACTATGGCTACACCTTC.

This clone was seen just once. The CDR3 loop reads CASSYSGAREQYF. The CDR3 DNA reads TGTGCCAGCAGTTACTCAGGGGCGCGAGAGCAGTACTTC. This sequence joins TRBV6-5 and TRBJ2-7; D may be TRBD1 (5 bases). The CDR3 spans 13 residues. CDR1 and CDR2 from the germline V gene are MNHEY and SVGAGI. The V end lost 0 bases, the J end lost 7 bases, and 10 bases lay between the germline ends.

A few counts support this clone. CDR3 sequence reads: CAISAGTGGWTEAFF. CDR3 DNA: TGTGCCATCAGTGCAGGAACAGGGGGTTGGACTGAAGCTTTCTTT. The chain is built from TRBV10-3 and TRBJ1-1; TRBD1 matches 8 bases. There are 15 residues in the CDR3. The germline V gene encodes CDR1 ENHRY and CDR2 SYGVKD. With 4 bases clipped from V and 5 bases from J, the junction kept 9 bases outside the gene matches.

This chain joins TRBV2 and TRBJ1-4, with 9 bases aligning to TRBD1. Unmatched junction bases numbered 4, after V lost 7 bases and J lost 7 bases. The CDR3 length is 13 residues. Germline CDR1 is SNHLY and CDR2 is FYNNEI. CDR3 nucleotide sequence: TGTGCCAGCACCGGGACAGGGTTTGAAAAACTGTTTTTT. Translating gives CASTGTGFEKLFF.

As to this clone: The same CDR3 is also encoded by other DNA sequences in this sample. The CDR3 nucleotides read TGCGCCAGCAGCTTGGCCGGAACTGGAAACACCATATATTTT. Protein: CASSLAGTGNTIYF. V is TRBV5-1 and J is TRBJ1-3; D not certain. V lost 0 bases and J 2 bases, leaving 6 bases between the germline ends. This CDR3 region has 14 residues. Germline V lookup: CDR1 SGHRS, CDR2 YFSETQ.

In its sample, this clone was seen once. The rearrangement links TRBV14 to TRBJ1-2, with 8 bases identical to TRBD1. The CDR3 covers 15 residues. Germline CDR1 is SGHDN and CDR2 is FVKESK. The V gene end was trimmed by 5 bases and the J gene end by 4 bases; junction bases not matched to a gene: 9. CDR3 sequence reads: CASSSTTGVIYGYTF. The CDR3 coding sequence is TGTGCCAGCAGCAGTACGACAGGGGTAATCTATGGCTACACCTTC.

The chain has TRBV6-6 and TRBJ1-2, with D possibly TRBD1 on 6 matching bases. The V gene's germline CDR1 is MNHNY and CDR2 SVGAGI (reference sequence). Trimming left V 7 bases short and J 4 bases short, with 19 bases between. This CDR3 region has 15 residues. The CDR3 is CASIQIGGASYGYTF. The CDR3 bases are TGTGCCAGCATCCAAATCGGGGGGGCAAGCTATGGCTACACCTTC.

The V call is TRBV5-1, the J call TRBJ2-7; 14 bases agree with TRBD2. This CDR3 has 15 residues. Germline loops: CDR1 SGHRS, CDR2 YFSETQ. The junction had 6 bases not matched to a gene; V was cut back by 3 bases and J by 7 bases. The CDR3 sequence is CASSSGLAGGSEQYF. CDR3 bases: TGCGCCAGCAGCTCAGGACTAGCGGGAGGAAGTGAGCAGTACTTC.

The rearrangement links TRBV7-9 to TRBJ2-7; 7 bases align to TRBD1. CDR1 is SEHNR and CDR2 is FQNEAQ in the germline V gene (reference sequence). This CDR3 contains 16 residues. Trimming took 2 bases from V and 4 from J; bases not matched to a gene: 11. This chain's CDR3 is CASSLTTGQRHYEQYF. The CDR3 nucleotides are TGTGCCAGCAGCTTAACCACGGGACAGAGACATTACGAGCAGTACTTC.

Comments on this clone: This same CDR3 is encoded by further DNA sequences in the sample. The chain joins TRBV27 to TRBJ2-1; TRBD1 matches at 8 bases. Germline V gene data show CDR1 as MNHEY and CDR2 as SMNVEV (reference sequence). J was trimmed by 4 bases and V by 6 bases; bases with no gene match: 5. CDR3 length: 14 residues. The CDR3 protein is CASSSGTGYNEQFF. The CDR3 bases are TGTGCCAGCAGCTCTGGGACAGGATACAATGAGCAGTTCTTC.

The chain links TRBV18 to TRBJ2-1, with 11 bases lining up with TRBD2. In germline, CDR1 is KGHSH, CDR2 LQKENI. The CDR3 runs to 20 residues. V was pared by 2 bases and J by 5 bases, with 17 bases of the junction left unmatched. In DNA form, the CDR3 reads TGTGCCAGCTCACCAATGGAGGGTGAACTAGCGGGAGCAAGTGACAATGAGCAGTTCTTC. Translating it yields CASSPMEGELAGASDNEQFF. Based on the CDR3 plus reference TRBV18 and TRBJ2-1, the full variable domain is NAGVMQNPRHLVRRRGQEARLRCSPMKGHSHVYWYRQLPEEGLKFMVYLQKENIIDESGMPKERFSAEFPKEGPSILRIQQVVRGDSAAYFCASSPMEGELAGASDNEQFFGPGTRLTVL.

The V call is TRBV7-3, the J call TRBJ1-1; no clear D gene. CDR1 and CDR2 from the germline V gene are SGHTA and FQGTGA. V lost 0 bases, J lost 10 bases, and 12 bases lay in between. The CDR3 is 13 residues long. As DNA, the CDR3 is TGTGCCAGCAGCTTAACTCTCCTGTCGGGAGCTTTCTTT. It specifies CASSLTLLSGAFF.

V is TRBV6-6 and J is TRBJ1-3, with D unresolved. The germline gives CDR1 MNHNY, CDR2 SVGAGI (reference sequence). The V gene lost 1 base and the J gene lost 4 bases, with 8 bases spanning the gap. The CDR3 contains 14 residues. CDR3 residues: CASSYLSEGNTIYF. The CDR3 nucleotides are TGTGCCAGCAGTTACTTGTCAGAGGGAAACACCATATATTTT.

This rearrangement joins TRBV30 to TRBJ1-1; D unclear. In germline, CDR1 is GTSNPN, CDR2 SVGIG (reference sequence). V gave up 4 bases and J gave up 0 bases, with 9 bases separating them. The CDR3 totals 13 residues. CDR3 amino acids: CAWTEQLNTEAFF. CDR3 DNA: TGTGCCTGGACGGAACAACTGAACACTGAAGCTTTCTTT.